This note documents a single T cell receptor beta chain sequence. As originally analysed: Using reference gene primer amplification, nucleated cell counts were estimated. TCRdb keeps only in-frame clones here, not all; method: immunoSEQ multiplex PCR. V, J and clone size derive from that table, while D and trimming were established from the DNA sequence. The repertoire has some 97,000 clones, roughly nine tenths of them found once; the top ten carry about 1%. Germline V gene sequence: CDR1 SGHVS, CDR2 FQNEAQ. V lost 1 base to trimming and J lost 4 bases, with 7 bases between them. This CDR3 is built from 13 residues. The data were obtained in a study of blood T cell repertoires in COVID-19. Overall study context: Acute and convalescent COVID-19 specimens originated in the United States, Italy and Spain. Nucleic acid was either cDNA or gDNA, and it came from T cells, B-cell-depleted T cells, or PBMCs.

What was sequenced was peripheral blood. This TCR derives from a man aged 55-75 years with acute or convalescent COVID-19. The chain is built from TRBV7-8 and TRBJ1-2; D unresolved. This chain's CDR3 is CASSLDSTYGYTF. The CDR3 coding sequence is TGTGCCAGCAGCTTAGACAGTACCTATGGCTACACCTTC.